The 6 T cell receptor beta chains presented below share a single source sample, sequenced in a study of CD8+CD57+ T cells in acquired aplastic anemia. Patients selected for sequencing had displayed CD8+CD57+ cell expansion by flow cytometry. CDR3 and TCR beta VDJ profiling relied on a genomic DNA template. TCRdb re-called the reads through MiXCR, storing one row per CDR3 protein. The sample contains approximately 180,000 distinct CDR3 sequences, over 40% of which appear only once. Sequencing used sorted CD4+, CD8+, or CD8+CD57+ T cells (not recorded which) from PBMCs. Every receptor here comes from a human donor with aplastic anemia.

There are many counts of this clonotype. The CDR3 region has the DNA TGCGCCAGCAGCTTGGGACTAGCGGGAGGGTTCGCCGGGGAGCTGTTTTTT. Amino acid sequence: CASSLGLAGGFAGELFF. V is TRBV5-1 and J is TRBJ2-2, with 14 bases fitting TRBD2. The length of the CDR3 is 17 residues. The germline CDR1 and CDR2 sequences are SGHRS and YFSETQ. J lost 6 bases, V lost 0 bases, and 4 bases had no gene match.

This clonotype was seen a handful of times. This sequence joins TRBV10-3 and TRBJ2-1, with 10 bases aligning to TRBD2. The CDR3 runs to 14 residues. Trimming took 4 bases from V and 6 from J; bases not matched to a gene: 3. CDR1 is ENHRY and CDR2 is SYGVKD in the germline V gene. In nucleotides, the CDR3 is TGTGCCATCAGTGTATCTAGCGGGGGCAATGAGCAGTTCTTC. Translation: CAISVSSGGNEQFF.

The sample holds many counts of this clonotype. The chain combines TRBV20-1 with TRBJ2-5; D might be TRBD2 (8 bases). Per germline, CDR1 DFQATT and CDR2 SNEGSKA (reference sequence). CDR3 length: 15 residues. The germline V and J ends were trimmed by 3 bases and 4 bases, with 18 bases remaining between them. The DNA of the CDR3 is TGCAGTGCTAGCGAGGGGGCGGGGGGCGGAGAGACCCAGTACTTC. Translating it yields CSASEGAGGGETQYF.

Notes on this clonotype: Being one base from a much bigger clone, this may be a read error. This chain connects TRBV24-1 to TRBJ1-1; D gene uncertain. From germline, CDR1 is KGHDR and CDR2 SFDVKD. The CDR3 consists of 15 residues. The V end lost 6 bases, the J end lost 1 base, and 14 bases lay between the germline ends. The chain's CDR3 is CATSYYQAENTEAFF. The CDR3 nucleotides read TGTGCCACCAGTTATTATCAGGCAGAGAACACTGAAGCTTTCTTT.

This clonotype was counted at least ten times. The chain is built from TRBV20-1 and TRBJ2-7, with D perhaps TRBD1 or TRBD2 (5 bases each). The CDR3 has 15 residues. Germline V gene lookup returns CDR1 DFQATT and CDR2 SNEGSKA (reference sequence). The germline V and J ends were trimmed by 5 bases and 3 bases, with 20 bases remaining between them. CDR3 region: CSAAKRGRGDYEQYF. The DNA for the CDR3 is TGCAGTGCTGCCAAACGGGGTAGGGGAGACTACGAGCAGTACTTC.

The rearrangement links TRBV12-3 or TRBV12-4 to TRBJ2-7; no clear D. This CDR3 is 13 amino acids long. V was cut by 5 bases and J by 0 bases, with 8 bases left in between. The CDR3 DNA sequence: TGTGCCAGCAGTACAGAGTCCTCCTACGAGCAGTACTTC. Its translation: CASSTESSYEQYF.